This T cell receptor (beta chain) was sequenced during a study of identical twins. Points from the study as a whole: Compared with models, monozygotic twins showed more out-of-frame TCR alpha sharing.

Germline CDR1 LNHNV, CDR2 YYDKDF (reference sequence). V was trimmed by 11 bases and J by 9 bases, leaving 13 bases between them. The CDR3 totals 11 residues. This clonotype has more than one count but fewer than ten. Its specificity is unknown. cDNA molecules carried unique molecular identifiers, and template switching added a universal primer site. Via MiXCR, TCRdb re-called the 5' RACE reads, giving one row per CDR3 protein. The sample has hundreds of thousands of distinct CDR3 sequences, about 18% seen once. The same data also went into a second study, on T cells expressing NK-cell markers. That publication notes: In a handful of donors, dominant clonotypes made up about 28.3-65% of CD3+CD56-NKG2C+ cells.

Sequenced: PBMCs. The source of this sequence is a woman aged 18-35 years in good health. V and J are TRBV15 and TRBJ2-2; D is perhaps TRBD2 (5 bases). The CDR3 protein is CAAGRGRELFF. Written as DNA, the CDR3 is TGTGCCGCCGGGCGCGGGCGGGAGCTGTTTTTT. Full variable domain (remainder filled in from reference TRBV15 and TRBJ2-2): DAMVIQNPRYQVTQFGKPVTLSCSQTLNHNVMYWYQQKSSQAPKLLFHYYDKDFNNEADTPDNFQSRRPNTSFCFLDIRSPGLGDTAMYLCAAGRGRELFFGEGSRLTVL.